This is a list of T cell receptor beta chains from one sample in a study of CD8 T cells in Susac syndrome. Using its own MiXCR run on the immunoSEQ multiplex PCR reads, TCRdb lists one record per CDR3 protein. There are 110,000 or so distinct CDR3 sequences in the sample; about 92% occur only once, and about 0.087% lies in the top ten. Source material: CD4+ T cells from PBMCs. Every receptor here comes from a human donor with multiple sclerosis. The CDR3 runs from the conserved cysteine through the conserved F or W. D genes are given only for firm matches. Clone sizes are given selectively: once, few, many, or a class where the clone is expanded.

>TRBV4-2|TRBJ2-7|NA|NA
TGTGCCAGCAGCCAAGAAGTTGGAGACAGTTTCTCCTACGAGCAGTACTTC
CASSQEVGDSFSYEQYF
>TRBV9|TRBJ1-1|NA|NA
TGTGCCAGCAGCGTATCGAGGGGCAGGTCGCCAAACACTGAAGCTTTCTTT
CASSVSRGRSPNTEAFF
>TRBV19|TRBJ2-7|TRBD1|NA
TGTGCCAGTAAGGCGGGGACAGGGGTATACGAGCAGTACTTC
CASKAGTGVYEQYF
>TRBV29-1|TRBJ1-2|TRBD1|NA
TGCAGCGTGGCCGAATACGGACAGGGGAGTACTGGCTACACCTTC
CSVAEYGQGSTGYTF
>TRBV3-1|TRBJ2-1|TRBD1|NA
TGTGCCAGCAGGACCGGGACAGGGGTGAATGAGCAGTTCTTC
CASRTGTGVNEQFF
>TRBV6-5|TRBJ2-1|TRBD2|NA
TGTGCCAGCAGTTACGCCGGGGGGATTAGAAATGAGCAGTTCTTC
CASSYAGGIRNEQFF
>TRBV6-6|TRBJ1-1|TRBD1|NA
TGTGCCAGCAGTCTCCGACAGGGGGCCCTGAACACTGAAGCTTTCTTT
CASSLRQGALNTEAFF
>TRBV20-1|TRBJ1-2|TRBD1|NA
TGCAGTGCCGACGACAGGGGCTACTATGGCTACACCTTC
CSADDRGYYGYTF
>TRBV18|TRBJ1-5|NA|few
TGTGCCAGCTCCCCTACCAGGAATAGCAATCAGCCCCAGCATTTT
CASSPTRNSNQPQHF
>TRBV3-1|TRBJ2-3|TRBD2|NA
TGTGCCAGCAGCCAAGACCTAGCGGGGTTCACAGATACGCAGTATTTT
CASSQDLAGFTDTQYF
>TRBV7-9|TRBJ1-2|NA|NA
TGTGCCAGCAACGAGGGGCGGGGGGCCTATGGCTACACCTTC
CASNEGRGAYGYTF
>TRBV10-3|TRBJ2-5|TRBD2|NA
TGTGCCATCAGTGACCTGGGGGGGTTAGAGACCCAGTACTTC
CAISDLGGLETQYF
>TRBV7-2|TRBJ1-2|TRBD1|NA
TGTGCCAGCAGCTTAGGGTCAGGGGGTAACTATGGCTACACCTTC
CASSLGSGGNYGYTF
>TRBV6-5|TRBJ2-1|TRBD1|NA
TGTGCCAGCAGTCCCGGGACAGGGGTTTTCAATGAGCAGTTCTTC
CASSPGTGVFNEQFF
>TRBV5-4|TRBJ2-3|TRBD1|NA
TGTGCCAGCAGCTTGGTAGGCGGGACAGGATGGGATACGCAGTATTTT
CASSLVGGTGWDTQYF
>TRBV20-1|TRBJ2-2|TRBD1|NA
TGCAGTGCTCAACAGGGGGCGGACACCGGGGAGCTGTTTTTT
CSAQQGADTGELFF
>TRBV19|TRBJ1-1|NA|NA
TGTGCCAGTAGTATGCTGGGGGGGCAGGGTAACACTGAAGCTTTCTTT
CASSMLGGQGNTEAFF
>TRBV20-1|TRBJ2-1|NA|NA
TGCAGTGCTGATTTTAGGGGTCGGGACAATGAGCAGTTCTTC
CSADFRGRDNEQFF
>TRBV7-2|TRBJ1-2|NA|NA
TGTGCCAGCAGCCCAGACCGTGGCTGGCTGGGCTACACCTTC
CASSPDRGWLGYTF
>TRBV7-9|TRBJ1-2|NA|NA
TGTGCCAGCAGCTTAGCTGGTGGGGCTGGAGGCTACACCTTC
CASSLAGGAGGYTF
>TRBV7-9|TRBJ2-7|NA|once
TGTGCCAGCAGCTGGGGGTCGGTGGGGGACCGAATCTTCTTC
CASSWGSVGDRIFF
>TRBV19|TRBJ2-5|TRBD1|NA
TGTGCCAGTAGTCCAGACAGGGTCGAGACCCAGTACTTC
CASSPDRVETQYF
>TRBV9|TRBJ2-2|TRBD1|NA
TGTGCCAGCAGCGCTCCGGGACAGGGGAACACCGGGGAGCTGTTTTTT
CASSAPGQGNTGELFF
>TRBV11-2|TRBJ1-2|NA|NA
TGTGCCAGCAGCTTAGTTCAGGGGAACTATGGCTACACCTTC
CASSLVQGNYGYTF
>TRBV19|TRBJ1-1|NA|NA
TGTGCCATCAGCGGGTATAACACTGAAGCTTTCTTT
CAISGYNTEAFF
>TRBV29-1|TRBJ2-3|NA|NA
TGCAGCGTTGGTACAGGGTACGGCACAGATACGCAGTATTTT
CSVGTGYGTDTQYF
>TRBV15|TRBJ1-2|TRBD1|NA
TGTGCCACCAGCAGAGGACCTGGCGTAACAGGGGGCAGTGACAATGGCTACACCTTC
CATSRGPGVTGGSDNGYTF
>TRBV13|TRBJ2-1|NA|once
TGTGCCAGCAGCTCCTCGGCGGCTCCGAGGGCGAATGAGCAGTTCTTC
CASSSSAAPRANEQFF
>TRBV7-8|TRBJ1-2|TRBD1|NA
TGTGCCAGCAGCGCATTGACAGGGTTCTATGGCTACACCTTC
CASSALTGFYGYTF
>TRBV6-4|TRBJ2-1|NA|NA
TGTGCCAGCAGCAGGGGATCCTACAATGAGCAGTTCTTC
CASSRGSYNEQFF